The clone carrying this TCR beta chain was observed at least ten times. Its target is not known. The data derive from a study of molecular identifiers for immune sequencing clone quantification. Previously described methods and listed TCR primers were used for bulk TCR libraries. TCRdb processed the PCR reads anew with MiXCR; each CDR3 protein has one entry. The table has nearly 650,000 distinct CDR3 sequences, approximately 24% seen once. Deletions cut 2 bases from V and 2 bases from J, with 9 bases between. The germline V gene has CDR1 MNHEY and CDR2 SVGAGI. The CDR3 loop spans 14 amino acids. Whole-study findings and limits: Among effectors, clones above 20 RNA copies held over 97% of molecules; among naive cells, under 1%. Jurkat TCR RNA spiked in from one cell (amid 800,000 to 1,000,000 naive cells) was reportedly detectable.

The chain carries TRBV6-5 and TRBJ1-1, with a tentative D call TRBD1 (5 bases). This TCR was sampled from a human donor in good health. Some libraries in this study had Jurkat cell RNA spiked in. Specimen: naive CD8+ T cells from blood, with Jurkat cell RNA spiked in. The sample's subset: FACS-sorted CD8+CD4-CCR7+CD45RA+ naive T cells. CDR3 protein: CASSYRQGNTEAFF. The CDR3, as DNA: TGTGCCAGCAGTTACAGGCAGGGCAACACTGAAGCTTTCTTT.